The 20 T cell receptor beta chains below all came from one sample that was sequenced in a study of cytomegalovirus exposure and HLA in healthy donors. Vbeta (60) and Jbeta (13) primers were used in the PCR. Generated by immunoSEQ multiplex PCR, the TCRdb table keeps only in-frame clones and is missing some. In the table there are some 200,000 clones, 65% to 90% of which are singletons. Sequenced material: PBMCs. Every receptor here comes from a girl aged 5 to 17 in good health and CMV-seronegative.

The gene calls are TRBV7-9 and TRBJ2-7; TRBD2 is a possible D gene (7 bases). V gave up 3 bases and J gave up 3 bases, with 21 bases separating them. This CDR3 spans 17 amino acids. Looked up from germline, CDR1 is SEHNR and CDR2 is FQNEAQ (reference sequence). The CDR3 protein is CASSLTSGEGRSYEQYF. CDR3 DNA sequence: TGTGCCAGCAGCTTGACATCAGGGGAGGGCCGGAGCTACGAGCAGTACTTC.

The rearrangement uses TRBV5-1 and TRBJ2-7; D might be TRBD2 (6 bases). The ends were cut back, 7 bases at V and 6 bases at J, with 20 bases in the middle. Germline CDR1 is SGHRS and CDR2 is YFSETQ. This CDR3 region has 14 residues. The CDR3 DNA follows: TGCGCCAGCTCGTGGCGGGGCACGGGCTCCGAGCAGTACTTC. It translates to CASSWRGTGSEQYF.

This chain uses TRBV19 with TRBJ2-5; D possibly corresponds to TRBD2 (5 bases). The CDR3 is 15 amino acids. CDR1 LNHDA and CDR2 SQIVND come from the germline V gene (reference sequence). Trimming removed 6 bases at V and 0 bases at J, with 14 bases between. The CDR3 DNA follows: TGTGCCAGTAGCCTCGGAGGAATCCACCAAGAGACCCAGTACTTC. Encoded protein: CASSLGGIHQETQYF. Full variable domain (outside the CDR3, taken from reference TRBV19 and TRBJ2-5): DGGITQSPKYLFRKEGQNVTLSCEQNLNHDAMYWYRQDPGQGLRLIYYSQIVNDFQKGDIAEGYSVSREKKESFPLTVTSAQKNPTAFYLCASSLGGIHQETQYFGPGTRLLVL.

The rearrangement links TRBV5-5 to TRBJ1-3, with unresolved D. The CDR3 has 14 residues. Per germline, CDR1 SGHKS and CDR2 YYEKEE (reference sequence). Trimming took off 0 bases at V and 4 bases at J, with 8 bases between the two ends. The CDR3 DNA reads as TGTGCCAGCAGCTTGGGGTTGGCCGGAAACACCATATATTTT. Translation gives CASSLGLAGNTIYF.

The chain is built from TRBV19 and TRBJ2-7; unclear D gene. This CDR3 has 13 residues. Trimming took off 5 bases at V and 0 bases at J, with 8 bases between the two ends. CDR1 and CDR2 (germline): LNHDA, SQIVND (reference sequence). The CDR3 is CASSPASSYEQYF. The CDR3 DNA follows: TGTGCCAGTAGTCCCGCGAGCTCCTACGAGCAGTACTTC.

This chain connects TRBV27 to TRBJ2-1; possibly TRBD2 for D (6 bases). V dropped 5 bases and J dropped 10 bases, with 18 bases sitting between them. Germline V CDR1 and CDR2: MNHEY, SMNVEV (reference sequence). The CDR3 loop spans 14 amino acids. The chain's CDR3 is CASSNRQGGTEQFF. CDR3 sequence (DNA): TGTGCCAGCAGTAACAGACAAGGCGGGACGGAGCAGTTCTTC.

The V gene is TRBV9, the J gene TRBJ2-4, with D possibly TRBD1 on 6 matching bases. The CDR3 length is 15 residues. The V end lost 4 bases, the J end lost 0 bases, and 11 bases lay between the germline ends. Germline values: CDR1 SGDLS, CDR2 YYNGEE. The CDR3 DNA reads TGTGCCAGCAGCCCGACGACAGGAGCCAAAAACATTCAGTACTTC. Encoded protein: CASSPTTGAKNIQYF.

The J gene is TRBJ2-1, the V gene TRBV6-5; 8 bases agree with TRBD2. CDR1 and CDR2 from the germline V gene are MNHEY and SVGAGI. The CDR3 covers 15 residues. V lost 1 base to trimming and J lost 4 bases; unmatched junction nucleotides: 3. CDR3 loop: CASSYYGGGYNEQFF. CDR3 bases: TGTGCCAGCAGTTACTACGGCGGGGGGTACAATGAGCAGTTCTTC.

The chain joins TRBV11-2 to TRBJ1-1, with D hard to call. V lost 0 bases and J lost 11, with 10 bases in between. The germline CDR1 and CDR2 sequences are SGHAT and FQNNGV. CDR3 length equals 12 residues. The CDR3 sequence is CASSLDPEWAFF. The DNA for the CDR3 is TGTGCCAGCAGCTTAGACCCAGAATGGGCTTTCTTT.

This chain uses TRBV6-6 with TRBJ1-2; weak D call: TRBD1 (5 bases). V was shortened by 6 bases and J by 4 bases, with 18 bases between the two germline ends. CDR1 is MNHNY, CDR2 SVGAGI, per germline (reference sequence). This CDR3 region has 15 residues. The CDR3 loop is CASRPSLQGGYGYTF. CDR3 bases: TGTGCCAGCAGACCCAGTCTTCAGGGAGGCTATGGCTACACCTTC.

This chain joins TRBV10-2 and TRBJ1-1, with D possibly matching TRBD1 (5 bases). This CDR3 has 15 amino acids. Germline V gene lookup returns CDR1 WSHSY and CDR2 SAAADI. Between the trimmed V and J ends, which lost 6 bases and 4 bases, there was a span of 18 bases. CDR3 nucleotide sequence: TGCGCCAGCAGCTGGGTTCTTGGGACTGGCACTGAAGCTTTCTTT. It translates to CASSWVLGTGTEAFF.

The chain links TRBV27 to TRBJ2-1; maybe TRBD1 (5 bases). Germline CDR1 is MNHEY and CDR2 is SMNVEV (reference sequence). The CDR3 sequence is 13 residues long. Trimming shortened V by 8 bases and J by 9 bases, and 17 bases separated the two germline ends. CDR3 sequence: CASQGRVGAEQFF. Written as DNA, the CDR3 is TGTGCCAGCCAGGGCAGGGTAGGGGCTGAGCAGTTCTTC.

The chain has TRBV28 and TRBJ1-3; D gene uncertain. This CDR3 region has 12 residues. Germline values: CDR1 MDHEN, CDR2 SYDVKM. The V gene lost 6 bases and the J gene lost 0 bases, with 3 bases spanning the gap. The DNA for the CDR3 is TGTGCCAGCAGGAGCTCTGGAAACACCATATATTTT. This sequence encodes CASRSSGNTIYF.

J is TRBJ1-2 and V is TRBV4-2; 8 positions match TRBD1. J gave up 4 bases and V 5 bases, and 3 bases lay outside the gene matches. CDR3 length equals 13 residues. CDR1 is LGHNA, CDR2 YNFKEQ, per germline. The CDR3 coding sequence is TGTGCCAGCAGCGGAACAGGGGGCTATGGCTACACCTTC. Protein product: CASSGTGGYGYTF.

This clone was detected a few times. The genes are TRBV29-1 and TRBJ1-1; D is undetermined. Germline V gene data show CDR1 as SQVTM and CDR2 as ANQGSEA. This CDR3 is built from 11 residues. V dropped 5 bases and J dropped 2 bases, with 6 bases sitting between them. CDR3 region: CSVSGNTEAFF. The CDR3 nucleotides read TGCAGCGTTTCAGGAAACACTGAAGCTTTCTTT.

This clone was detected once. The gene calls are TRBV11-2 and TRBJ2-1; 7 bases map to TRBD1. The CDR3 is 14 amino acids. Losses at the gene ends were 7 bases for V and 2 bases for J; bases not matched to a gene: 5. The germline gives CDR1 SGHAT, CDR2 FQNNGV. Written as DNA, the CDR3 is TGTGCCAGCATCGGGGACAGAACCTACAATGAGCAGTTCTTC. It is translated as CASIGDRTYNEQFF.

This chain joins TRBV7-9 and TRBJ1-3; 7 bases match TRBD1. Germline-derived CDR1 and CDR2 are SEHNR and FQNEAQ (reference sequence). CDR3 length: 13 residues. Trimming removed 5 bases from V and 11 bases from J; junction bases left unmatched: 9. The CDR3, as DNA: TGTGCCAGCAGCCATCGACAGGGACTCGCCATATATTTT. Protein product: CASSHRQGLAIYF. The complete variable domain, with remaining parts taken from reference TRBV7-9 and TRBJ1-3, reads DTGVSQNPRHKITKRGQNVTFRCDPISEHNRLYWYRQTLGQGPEFLTYFQNEAQLEKSRLLSDRFSAERPKGSFSTLEIQRTEQGDSAMYLCASSHRQGLAIYFGEGSWLTVV.

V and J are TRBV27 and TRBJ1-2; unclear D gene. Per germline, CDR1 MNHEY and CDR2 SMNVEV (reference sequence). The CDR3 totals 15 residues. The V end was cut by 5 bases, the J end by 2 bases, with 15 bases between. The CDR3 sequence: CASSTASTGNYGYTF. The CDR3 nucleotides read TGTGCCAGCAGTACCGCCTCGACGGGAAACTATGGCTACACCTTC.

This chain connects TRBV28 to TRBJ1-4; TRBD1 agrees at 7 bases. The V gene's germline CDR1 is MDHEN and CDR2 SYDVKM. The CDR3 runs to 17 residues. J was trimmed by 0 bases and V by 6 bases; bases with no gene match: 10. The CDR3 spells CASRPRGVGATNEKLFF. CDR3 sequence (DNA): TGTGCCAGCAGGCCCAGGGGGGTAGGTGCAACTAATGAAAAACTGTTTTTT.

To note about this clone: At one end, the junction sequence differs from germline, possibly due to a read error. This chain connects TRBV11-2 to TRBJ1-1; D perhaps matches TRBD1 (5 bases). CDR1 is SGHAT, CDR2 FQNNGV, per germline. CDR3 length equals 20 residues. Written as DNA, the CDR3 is TGTGCCAGCAGCCTAGATTCGGGGGGGTGGGGGGTCTTGACGAGAACTGAAGCTTTCTTT. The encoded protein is CASSLDSGGWGVLTRTEAFF. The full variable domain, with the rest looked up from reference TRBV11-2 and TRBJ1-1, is EAGVAQSPRYKIIEKRQSVAFWCNPISGHATLYWYQQILGQGPKLLIQFQNNGVVDDSQLPKDRFSAERLKGVDSTLKIQPAKLEDSAVYLCASSLDSGGWGVLTRTEAFFGQGTRLTVV.